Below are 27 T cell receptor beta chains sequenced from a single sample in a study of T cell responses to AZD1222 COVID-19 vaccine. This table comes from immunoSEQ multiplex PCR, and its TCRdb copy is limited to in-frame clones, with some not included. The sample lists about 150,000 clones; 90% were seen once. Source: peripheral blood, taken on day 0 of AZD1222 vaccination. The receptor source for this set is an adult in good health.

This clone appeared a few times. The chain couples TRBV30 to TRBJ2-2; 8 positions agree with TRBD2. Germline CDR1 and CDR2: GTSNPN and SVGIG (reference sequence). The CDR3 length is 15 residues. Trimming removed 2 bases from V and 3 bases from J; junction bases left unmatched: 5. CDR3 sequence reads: CAWSRRGADTGELFF. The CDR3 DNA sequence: TGTGCCTGGAGTCGGCGGGGGGCGGACACCGGGGAGCTGTTTTTT. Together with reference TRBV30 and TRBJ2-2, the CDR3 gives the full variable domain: SQTIHQWPATLVQPVGSPLSLECTVEGTSNPNLYWYRQAAGRGLQLLFYSVGIGQISSEVPQNLSASRPQDRQFILSSKKLLLSDSGFYLCAWSRRGADTGELFFGEGSRLTVL.

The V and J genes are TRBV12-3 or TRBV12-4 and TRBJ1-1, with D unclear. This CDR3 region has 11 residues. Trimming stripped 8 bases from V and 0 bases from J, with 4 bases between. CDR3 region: CASQMNTEAFF. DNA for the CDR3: TGTGCCAGCCAGATGAACACTGAAGCTTTCTTT.

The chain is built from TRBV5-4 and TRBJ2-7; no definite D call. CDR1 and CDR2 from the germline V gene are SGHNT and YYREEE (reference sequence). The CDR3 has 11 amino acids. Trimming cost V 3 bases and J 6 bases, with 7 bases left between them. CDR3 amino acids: CASSSKGEQYF. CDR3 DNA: TGTGCCAGCAGCTCAAAAGGCGAGCAGTACTTC.

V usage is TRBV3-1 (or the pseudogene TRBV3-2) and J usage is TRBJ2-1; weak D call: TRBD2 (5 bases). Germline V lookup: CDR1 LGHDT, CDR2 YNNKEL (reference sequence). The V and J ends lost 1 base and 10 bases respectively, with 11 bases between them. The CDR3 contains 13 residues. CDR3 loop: CASSQGASWEQFF. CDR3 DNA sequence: TGTGCCAGCAGCCAAGGCGCTAGCTGGGAGCAGTTCTTC.

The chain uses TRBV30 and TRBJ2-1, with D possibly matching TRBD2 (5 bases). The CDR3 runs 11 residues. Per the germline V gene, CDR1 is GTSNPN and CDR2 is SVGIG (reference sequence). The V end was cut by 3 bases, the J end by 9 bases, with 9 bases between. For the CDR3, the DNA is TGTGCCTGGAGCACCGGGGTTGAGCAGTTCTTC. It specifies CAWSTGVEQFF.

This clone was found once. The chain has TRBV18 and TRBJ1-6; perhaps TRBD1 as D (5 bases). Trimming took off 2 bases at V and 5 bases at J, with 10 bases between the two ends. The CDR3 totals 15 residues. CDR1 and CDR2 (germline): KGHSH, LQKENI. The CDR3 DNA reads TGTGCCAGCTCACCAAGCAGGGCCGATAATTCACCCCTCCACTTT. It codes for CASSPSRADNSPLHF. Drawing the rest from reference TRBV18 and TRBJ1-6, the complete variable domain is NAGVMQNPRHLVRRRGQEARLRCSPMKGHSHVYWYRQLPEEGLKFMVYLQKENIIDESGMPKERFSAEFPKEGPSILRIQQVVRGDSAAYFCASSPSRADNSPLHFGNGTRLTVT.

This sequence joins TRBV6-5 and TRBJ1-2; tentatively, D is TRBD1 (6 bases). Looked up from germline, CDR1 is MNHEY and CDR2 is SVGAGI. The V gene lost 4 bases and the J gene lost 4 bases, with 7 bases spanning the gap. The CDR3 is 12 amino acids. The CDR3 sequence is CASSLDSYGYTF. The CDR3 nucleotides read TGTGCCAGCAGTTTGGACAGCTATGGCTACACCTTC.

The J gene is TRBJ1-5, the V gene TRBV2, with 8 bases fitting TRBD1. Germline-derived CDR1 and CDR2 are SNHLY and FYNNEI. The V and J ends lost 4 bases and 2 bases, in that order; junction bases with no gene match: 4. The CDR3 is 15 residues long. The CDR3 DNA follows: TGTGCCAGCAGTGTTTCAGGGGGCGGCAATCAGCCCCAGCATTTT. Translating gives CASSVSGGGNQPQHF.

The CDR3 is CASSDVWGTSQYF. The CDR3 bases are TGTGCCAGCAGTGATGTTTGGGGGACTTCCCAGTACTTC. The chain employs TRBV6-1 and TRBJ2-7, with TRBD2 as a possible D gene (6 bases). V was clipped by 3 bases and J by 10 bases, with 16 bases between them. The CDR3 has 13 amino acids. Germline loops: CDR1 MNHNS, CDR2 SASEGT.

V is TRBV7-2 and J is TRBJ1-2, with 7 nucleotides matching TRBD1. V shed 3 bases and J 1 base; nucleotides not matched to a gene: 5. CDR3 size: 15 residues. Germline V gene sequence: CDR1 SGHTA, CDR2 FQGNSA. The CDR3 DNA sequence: TGTGCCAGCAGCTTGGGGGGACAGATTAACTATGGCTACACCTTC. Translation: CASSLGGQINYGYTF.

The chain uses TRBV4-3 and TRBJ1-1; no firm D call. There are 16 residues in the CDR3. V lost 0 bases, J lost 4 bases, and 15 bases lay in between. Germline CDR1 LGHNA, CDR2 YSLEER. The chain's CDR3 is CASSQEGGSLGTEAFF. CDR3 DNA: TGCGCCAGCAGCCAAGAAGGCGGCAGCTTGGGCACTGAAGCTTTCTTT.

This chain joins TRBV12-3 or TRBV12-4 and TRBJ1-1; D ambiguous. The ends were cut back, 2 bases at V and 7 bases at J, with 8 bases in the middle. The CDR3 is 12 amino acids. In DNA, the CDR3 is TGTGCCAGCAGTTTAAGGCAGAATGAAGCTTTCTTT. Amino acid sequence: CASSLRQNEAFF.

The CDR3 region has the DNA TGTGCCATCAGTGAGTACGATGAGAACACTGAAGCTTTCTTT. It translates to CAISEYDENTEAFF. J is TRBJ1-1 and V is TRBV10-3; D is unresolved. This CDR3 has 14 residues. Germline CDR1 reads ENHRY; CDR2 reads SYGVKD. Trimming cost V 1 base and J 1 base, with 7 bases left between them.

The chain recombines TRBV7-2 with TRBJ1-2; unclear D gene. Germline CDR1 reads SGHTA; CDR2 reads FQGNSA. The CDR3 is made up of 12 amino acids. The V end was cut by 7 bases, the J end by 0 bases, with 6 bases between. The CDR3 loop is CASTATNYGYTF. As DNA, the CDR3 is TGTGCCAGCACCGCAACTAACTATGGCTACACCTTC.

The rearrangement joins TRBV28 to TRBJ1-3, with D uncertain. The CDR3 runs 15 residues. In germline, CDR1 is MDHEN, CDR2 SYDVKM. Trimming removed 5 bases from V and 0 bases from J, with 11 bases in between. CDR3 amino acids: CASSLAQSSGNTIYF. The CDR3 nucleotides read TGTGCCAGCAGTCTGGCCCAAAGCTCTGGAAACACCATATATTTT.

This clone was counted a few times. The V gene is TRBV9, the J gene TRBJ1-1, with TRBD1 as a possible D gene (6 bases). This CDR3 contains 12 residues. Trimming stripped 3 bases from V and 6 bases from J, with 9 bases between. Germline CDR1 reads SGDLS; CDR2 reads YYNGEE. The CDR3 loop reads CASSAGASEAFF. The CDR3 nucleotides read TGTGCCAGCAGCGCGGGGGCCTCTGAAGCTTTCTTT. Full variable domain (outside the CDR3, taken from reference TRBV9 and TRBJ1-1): DSGVTQTPKHLITATGQRVTLRCSPRSGDLSVYWYQQSLDQGLQFLIQYYNGEERAKGNILERFSAQQFPDLHSELNLSSLELGDSALYFCASSAGASEAFFGQGTRLTVV.

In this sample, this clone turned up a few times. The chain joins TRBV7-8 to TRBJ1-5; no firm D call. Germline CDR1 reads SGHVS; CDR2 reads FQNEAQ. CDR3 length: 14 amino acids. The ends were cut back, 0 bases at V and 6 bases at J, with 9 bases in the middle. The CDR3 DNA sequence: TGTGCCAGCAGCTTAGCGTACGGAGGTCAGCCCCAGCATTTT. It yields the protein CASSLAYGGQPQHF. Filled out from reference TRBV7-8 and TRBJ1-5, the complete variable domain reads GAGVSQSPRYKVAKRGQDVALRCDPISGHVSLFWYQQALGQGPEFLTYFQNEAQLDKSGLPSDRFFAERPEGSVSTLKIQRTQQEDSAVYLCASSLAYGGQPQHFGDGTRLSIL.

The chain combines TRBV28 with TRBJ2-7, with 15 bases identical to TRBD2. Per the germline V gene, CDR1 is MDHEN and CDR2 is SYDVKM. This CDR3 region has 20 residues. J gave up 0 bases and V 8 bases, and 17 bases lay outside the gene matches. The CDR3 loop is CASGYPAGTSGGPASYEQYF. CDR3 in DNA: TGTGCCAGCGGATATCCAGCCGGGACTAGCGGGGGGCCCGCCTCCTACGAGCAGTACTTC. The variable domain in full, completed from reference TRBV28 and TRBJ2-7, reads DVKVTQSSRYLVKRTGEKVFLECVQDMDHENMFWYRQDPGLGLRLIYFSYDVKMKEKGDIPEGYSVSREKKERFSLILESASTNQTSMYLCASGYPAGTSGGPASYEQYFGPGTRLTVT.

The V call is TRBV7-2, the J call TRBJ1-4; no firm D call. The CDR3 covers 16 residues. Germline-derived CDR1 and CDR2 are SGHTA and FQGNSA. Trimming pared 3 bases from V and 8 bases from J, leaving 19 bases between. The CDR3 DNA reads TGTGCCAGCAGCTTGAATATTGGGCAGGAAGGGGAAAAACTGTTTTTT. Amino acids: CASSLNIGQEGEKLFF.

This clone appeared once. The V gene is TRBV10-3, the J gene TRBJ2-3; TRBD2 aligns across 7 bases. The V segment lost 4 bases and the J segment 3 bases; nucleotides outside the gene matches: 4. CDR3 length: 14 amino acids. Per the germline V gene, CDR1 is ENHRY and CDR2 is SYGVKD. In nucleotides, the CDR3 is TGTGCCATCAGTGCTGGCGGGAGAACAGATACGCAGTATTTT. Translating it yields CAISAGGRTDTQYF.

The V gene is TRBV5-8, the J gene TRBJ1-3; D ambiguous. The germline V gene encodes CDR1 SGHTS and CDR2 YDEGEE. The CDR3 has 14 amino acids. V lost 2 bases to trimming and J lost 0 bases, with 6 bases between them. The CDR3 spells CASSFLDSGNTIYF. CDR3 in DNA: TGTGCCAGCAGCTTTTTGGACTCTGGAAACACCATATATTTT. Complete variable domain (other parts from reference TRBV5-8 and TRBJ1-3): EAGVTQSPTHLIKTRGQQATLRCSPISGHTSVYWYQQALGLGLQFLLWYDEGEERNRGNFPPRFSGRQFPNYSSELNVNALELEDSALYLCASSFLDSGNTIYFGEGSWLTVV.

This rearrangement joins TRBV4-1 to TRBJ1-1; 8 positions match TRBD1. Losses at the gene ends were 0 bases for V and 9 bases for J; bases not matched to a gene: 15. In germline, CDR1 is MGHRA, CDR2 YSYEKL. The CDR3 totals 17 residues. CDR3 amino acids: CASSQDRRGPQYYKAFF. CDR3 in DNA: TGCGCCAGCAGCCAAGATCGCAGGGGGCCCCAATATTATAAAGCTTTCTTT.

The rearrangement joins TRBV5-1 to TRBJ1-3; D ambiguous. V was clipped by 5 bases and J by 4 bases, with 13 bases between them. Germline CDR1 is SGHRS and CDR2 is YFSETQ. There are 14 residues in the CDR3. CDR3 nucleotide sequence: TGCGCCAGCAGAGGCAGCAGTTTCGGAAACACCATATATTTT. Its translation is CASRGSSFGNTIYF. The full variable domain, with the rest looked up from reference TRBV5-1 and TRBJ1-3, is KAGVTQTPRYLIKTRGQQVTLSCSPISGHRSVSWYQQTPGQGLQFLFEYFSETQRNKGNFPGRFSGRQFSNSRSEMNVSTLELGDSALYLCASRGSSFGNTIYFGEGSWLTVV.

The CDR3: CASSVGTGQAFF. Here the CDR3 DNA reads TGTGCCAGCAGCGTAGGGACAGGTCAGGCTTTCTTT. The rearrangement links TRBV9 to TRBJ1-1; 7 nucleotides align to TRBD1. Trimming at V came to 0 bases and at J to 11 bases, leaving 4 bases not matched to a gene. From germline, CDR1 is SGDLS and CDR2 YYNGEE. The CDR3 consists of 12 residues.

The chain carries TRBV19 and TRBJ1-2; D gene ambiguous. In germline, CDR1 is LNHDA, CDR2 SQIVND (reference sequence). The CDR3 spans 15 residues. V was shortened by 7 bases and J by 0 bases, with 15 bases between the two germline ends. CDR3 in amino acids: CASNVGSRANYGYTF. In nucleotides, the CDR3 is TGTGCCAGTAATGTTGGGTCAAGAGCTAACTATGGCTACACCTTC.

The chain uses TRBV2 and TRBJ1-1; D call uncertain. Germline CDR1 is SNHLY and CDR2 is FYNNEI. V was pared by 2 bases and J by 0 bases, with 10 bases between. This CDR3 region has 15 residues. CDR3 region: CASSEQGLMNTEAFF. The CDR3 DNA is TGTGCCAGCAGTGAACAAGGACTCATGAACACTGAAGCTTTCTTT.

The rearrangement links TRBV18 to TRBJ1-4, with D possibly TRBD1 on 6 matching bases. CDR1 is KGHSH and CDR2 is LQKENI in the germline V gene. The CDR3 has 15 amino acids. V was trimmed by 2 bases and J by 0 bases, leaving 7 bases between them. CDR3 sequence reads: CASSPKGATNEKLFF. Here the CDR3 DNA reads TGTGCCAGCTCACCAAAGGGGGCAACTAATGAAAAACTGTTTTTT.